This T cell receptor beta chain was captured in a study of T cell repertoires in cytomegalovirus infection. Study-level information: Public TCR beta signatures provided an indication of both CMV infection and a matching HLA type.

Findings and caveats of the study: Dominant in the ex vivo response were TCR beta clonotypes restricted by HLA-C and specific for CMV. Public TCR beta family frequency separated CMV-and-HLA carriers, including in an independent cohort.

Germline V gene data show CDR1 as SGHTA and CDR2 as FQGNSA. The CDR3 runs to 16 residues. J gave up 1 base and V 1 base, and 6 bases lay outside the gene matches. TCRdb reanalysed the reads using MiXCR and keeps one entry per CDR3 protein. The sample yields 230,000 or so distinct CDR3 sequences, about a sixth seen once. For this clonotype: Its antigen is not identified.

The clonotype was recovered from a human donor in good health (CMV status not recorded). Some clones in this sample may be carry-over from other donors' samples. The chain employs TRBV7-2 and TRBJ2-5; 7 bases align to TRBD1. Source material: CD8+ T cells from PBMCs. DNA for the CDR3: TGTGCCAGCAGCTTAGAAGGGGGCTACCCCCAAGAGACCCAGTACTTC. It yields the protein CASSLEGGYPQETQYF.